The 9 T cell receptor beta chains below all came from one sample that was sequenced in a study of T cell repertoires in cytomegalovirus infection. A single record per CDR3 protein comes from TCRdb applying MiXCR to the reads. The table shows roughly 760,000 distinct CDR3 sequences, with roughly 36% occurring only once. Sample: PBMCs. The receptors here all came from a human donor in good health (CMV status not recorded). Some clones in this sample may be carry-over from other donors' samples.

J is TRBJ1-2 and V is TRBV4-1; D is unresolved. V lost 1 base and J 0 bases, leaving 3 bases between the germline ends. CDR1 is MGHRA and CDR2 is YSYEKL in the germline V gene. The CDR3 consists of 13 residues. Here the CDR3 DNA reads TGCGCCAGCAGCCAAGGGACTAACTATGGCTACACCTTC. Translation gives CASSQGTNYGYTF.

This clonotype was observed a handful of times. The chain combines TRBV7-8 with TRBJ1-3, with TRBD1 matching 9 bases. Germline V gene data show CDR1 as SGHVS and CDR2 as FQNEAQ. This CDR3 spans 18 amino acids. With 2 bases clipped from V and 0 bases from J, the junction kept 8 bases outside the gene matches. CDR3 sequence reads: CASSLRTGGPLSGNTIYF. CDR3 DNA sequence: TGTGCCAGCAGCTTAAGAACAGGGGGCCCCCTCTCTGGAAACACCATATATTTT.

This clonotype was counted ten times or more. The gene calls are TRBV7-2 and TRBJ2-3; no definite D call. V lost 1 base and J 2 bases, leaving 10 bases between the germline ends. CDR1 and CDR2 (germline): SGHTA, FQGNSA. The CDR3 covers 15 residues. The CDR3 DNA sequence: TGTGCCAGCAGCTTAGAGGCGAGAGCCACAGATACGCAGTATTTT. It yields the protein CASSLEARATDTQYF.

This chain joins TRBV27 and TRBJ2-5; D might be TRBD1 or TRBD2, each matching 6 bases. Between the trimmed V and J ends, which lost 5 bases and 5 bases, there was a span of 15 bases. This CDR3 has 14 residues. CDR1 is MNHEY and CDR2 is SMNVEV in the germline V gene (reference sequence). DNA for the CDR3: TGTGCCAGCAGTGGAGCCGGGGGCGAGGAGACCCAGTACTTC. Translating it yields CASSGAGGEETQYF.

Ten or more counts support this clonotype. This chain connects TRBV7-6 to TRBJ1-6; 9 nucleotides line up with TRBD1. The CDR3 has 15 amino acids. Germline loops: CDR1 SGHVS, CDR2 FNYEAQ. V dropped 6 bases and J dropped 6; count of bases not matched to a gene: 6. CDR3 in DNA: TGTGCCAGCAGGCAACAGGGGGCGAGTAATTCACCCCTCCACTTT. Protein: CASRQQGASNSPLHF.

The CDR3 region is CASSRGRGRSQPQHF. CDR3 DNA sequence: TGTGCCAGCAGCCGGGGCAGGGGAAGGAGTCAGCCCCAGCATTTT. This sequence joins TRBV9 and TRBJ1-5; tentatively, D is TRBD1 (6 bases). The V end lost 4 bases, the J end lost 6 bases, and 17 bases lay between the germline ends. Germline CDR1 and CDR2: SGDLS and YYNGEE. The CDR3 contains 15 residues.

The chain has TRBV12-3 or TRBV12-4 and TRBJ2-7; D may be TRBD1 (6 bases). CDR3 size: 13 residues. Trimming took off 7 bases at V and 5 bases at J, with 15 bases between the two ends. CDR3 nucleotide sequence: TGTGCCAGCACCTTAGGGGGTGGGGACGAGCAGTACTTC. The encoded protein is CASTLGGGDEQYF.

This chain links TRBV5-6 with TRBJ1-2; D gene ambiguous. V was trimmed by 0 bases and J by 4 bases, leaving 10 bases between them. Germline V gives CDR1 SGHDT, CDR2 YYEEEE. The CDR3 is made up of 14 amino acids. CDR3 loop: CASSLAGSLYGYTF. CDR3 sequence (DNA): TGTGCCAGCAGCTTGGCTGGTAGCCTCTATGGCTACACCTTC. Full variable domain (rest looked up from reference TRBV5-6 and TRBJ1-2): DAGVTQSPTHLIKTRGQQVTLRCSPKSGHDTVSWYQQALGQGPQFIFQYYEEEERQRGNFPDRFSGHQFPNYSSELNVNALLLGDSALYLCASSLAGSLYGYTFGSGTRLTVV.

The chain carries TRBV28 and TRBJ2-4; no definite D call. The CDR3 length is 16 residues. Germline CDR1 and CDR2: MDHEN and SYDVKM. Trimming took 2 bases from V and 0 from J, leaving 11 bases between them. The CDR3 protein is CASSLRSVVAKNIQYF. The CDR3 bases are TGTGCCAGCAGTTTAAGGAGTGTGGTAGCCAAAAACATTCAGTACTTC. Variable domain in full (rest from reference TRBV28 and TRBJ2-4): DVKVTQSSRYLVKRTGEKVFLECVQDMDHENMFWYRQDPGLGLRLIYFSYDVKMKEKGDIPEGYSVSREKKERFSLILESASTNQTSMYLCASSLRSVVAKNIQYFGAGTRLSVL.